These T cell receptor beta chains were read from a single sample in a study of blood T cell repertoires in COVID-19. Measured with immunoSEQ multiplex PCR; TCRdb has only the in-frame clones, and not every one. The sample yields some 270,000 clones, 85% to 90% seen once. Material for sequencing was peripheral blood. Receptors originate from a man aged 25 to 40 with acute or convalescent COVID-19. CDR3s include the opening cysteine and the closing phenylalanine or tryptophan. Fields, in order: clone size, J gene, D gene, V gene, CDR3 DNA, CDR3 protein. The D gene is left open where the match is weak. Not every row has a clone size; where given, it reads once, few, many or a size class.

once | TRBJ2-1 | TRBD2 | TRBV24-1 | TGTGCCACCAGTGATCCCCGCCCTAGCGGGAGCCACAATGAGCAGTTCTTC | CATSDPRPSGSHNEQFF
NA | TRBJ1-5 | NA | TRBV19 | TGTGCCAGTAGTATCCGCAAAGAGTATAGCAATCAGCCCCAGCATTTT | CASSIRKEYSNQPQHF
NA | TRBJ1-3 | NA | TRBV18 | TGTGCCAGCTCACCACTAAGGGACTTCTCTGGAAACACCATATATTTT | CASSPLRDFSGNTIYF
NA | TRBJ2-7 | TRBD2 | TRBV5-1 | TGCGCCAGCAGTTGGGAGGGAGACGAGCAGTACTTC | CASSWEGDEQYF
NA | TRBJ2-3 | TRBD2 | TRBV10-3 | TGTGCCATCAGGGGAGGAGGGACTAGTGGTAATACGCAGTATTTT | CAIRGGGTSGNTQYF
NA | TRBJ2-2 | NA | TRBV19 | TGTGCCAGTAGTACGGGACTGCTCCTCCCGGGGGAGCTGTTTTTT | CASSTGLLLPGELFF
NA | TRBJ2-5 | TRBD1 | TRBV4-1 | TGCGCCAGCAGCCAAGAAAGGCTAAGGGGGCGAGAGGCCCAGTACTTC | CASSQERLRGREAQYF
once | TRBJ2-1 | NA | TRBV13 | TGTGCCAGCAGCTTAGGAGGGGCGGAGAATGAGCAGTTCTTC | CASSLGGAENEQFF
NA | TRBJ2-1 | NA | TRBV7-9 | TGTGCCAGCAGCCGGACAGTCAATGAGCAGTTCTTC | CASSRTVNEQFF
NA | TRBJ1-6 | NA | TRBV11-2 | TGTGCCAGCAGCTTAGATCGGGCGGGGAATTCACCCCTCCACTTT | CASSLDRAGNSPLHF
NA | TRBJ2-2 | TRBD2 | TRBV30 | TGTGCCTGGAGTAGACTAGCGGGGGGGCTTGGGGAGCTGTTTTTT | CAWSRLAGGLGELFF
once | TRBJ1-1 | NA | TRBV13 | TGTGCCAGCAGCTTAGGGACAGGAATAGCTTTCTTT | CASSLGTGIAFF
NA | TRBJ2-6 | TRBD1 | TRBV7-9 | TGTGCCAGCAGCCCTGGATCCGGGACAGGGATAGGGGCCAACGTCCTGACTTTC | CASSPGSGTGIGANVLTF
once | TRBJ1-5 | NA | TRBV7-2 | TGTGCCAGCAGCTTATCAGGGGCGCGTTATCAGCCCCAGCATTTT | CASSLSGARYQPQHF
NA | TRBJ2-1 | TRBD2 | TRBV15 | TGTGCCACCAGCAGACCCAGACTAGCGGGGGAGAACAATGAGCAGTTCTTC | CATSRPRLAGENNEQFF
NA | TRBJ1-6 | TRBD1 | TRBV10-3 | TGTGCCATCAGCCCCGTCCCGGGACAGAATTCACCCCTCCACTTT | CAISPVPGQNSPLHF
NA | TRBJ1-2 | NA | TRBV3-1/TRBV3-2 | TGTGCCAGCAGCCCGCAATGGACAGCTTTCTATGGCTACACCTTC | CASSPQWTAFYGYTF
few | TRBJ1-1 | NA | TRBV29-1 | TGCAGCGTCGATCCGAAGACAGTCATAAACACTGAAGCTTTCTTT | CSVDPKTVINTEAFF
NA | TRBJ2-7 | TRBD2 | TRBV19 | TGTGCCAGTAGTATCAGAGCGGGAGGACCGTACGAGCAGTACTTC | CASSIRAGGPYEQYF
NA | TRBJ1-1 | NA | TRBV11-3 | TGTGCCAGCAGCCCCCGCCGGGGGACTGAAGCTTTCTTT | CASSPRRGTEAFF
few | TRBJ1-1 | NA | TRBV2 | TGTGCCAGCATCAGGGAGAACACTGAAGCTTTCTTT | CASIRENTEAFF
NA | TRBJ1-4 | TRBD1 | TRBV15 | TGTGCCACCAGCAGAGCCCAACAGGGGGCGCGTGAAAAACTGTTTTTT | CATSRAQQGAREKLFF
few | TRBJ2-7 | NA | TRBV9 | TGTGCCAGCAGCCCGGGTGGCATGTCCGCGTTCGAGCAGTACTTC | CASSPGGMSAFEQYF
NA | TRBJ1-1 | NA | TRBV6-1 | TGTGCCAGCAGTGAGGGCCTCCCAGCACCGAACACTGAAGCTTTCTTT | CASSEGLPAPNTEAFF
NA | TRBJ1-1 | NA | TRBV5-5 | TGTGCCAGCAGCTTGCAAGCGAACACTGAAGCTTTCTTT | CASSLQANTEAFF
NA | TRBJ2-3 | TRBD2 | TRBV5-1 | TGCGCCAGCAGCTCGGGGGGGACAGATACGCAGTATTTT | CASSSGGTDTQYF
NA | TRBJ2-4 | TRBD2 | TRBV3-1/TRBV3-2 | TGTGCCAGCAGCCCTAGCGGGCTAGCCAAAAACATTCAGTACTTC | CASSPSGLAKNIQYF
NA | TRBJ2-1 | TRBD1 | TRBV28 | TGTGCCAGCAGACCAGGGGGCTCCTACAATGAGCAGTTCTTC | CASRPGGSYNEQFF